These 15 T cell receptor beta chains share one sample of origin, sequenced in a study of shared clonotypes between healthy human individuals. TCRdb's copy holds only in-frame clones and misses some; the assay was immunoSEQ multiplex PCR. The sample yields some 550,000 clones, around 97% seen once. Sequenced sample: naive CD4+ T cells sorted from blood. Subset here: CD45RA+ positively selected. The origin of the receptors is a woman between 25 and 40 years old in good health.

This chain uses TRBV5-6 with TRBJ2-1; 9 bases align to TRBD1. With 2 bases clipped from V and 7 bases from J, the junction kept 7 bases outside the gene matches. In germline, CDR1 is SGHDT, CDR2 YYEEEE. The CDR3 loop spans 15 amino acids. CDR3 region: CASSFPGQGRNEQFF. CDR3 DNA sequence: TGTGCCAGCAGCTTCCCCGGACAGGGGCGTAATGAGCAGTTCTTC.

The chain combines TRBV25-1 with TRBJ2-1; D remains ambiguous. Looked up from germline, CDR1 is MGHDK and CDR2 is SYGVNS. V was shortened by 0 bases and J by 7 bases, with 7 bases between the two germline ends. This CDR3 has 13 residues. Written as DNA, the CDR3 is TGTGCCAGCAGTGAATACGTGGGGAATGAGCAGTTCTTC. Its translation: CASSEYVGNEQFF.

The chain uses TRBV18 and TRBJ2-1; 9 nucleotides agree with TRBD2. Germline CDR1 and CDR2: KGHSH and LQKENI. V dropped 3 bases and J dropped 9; count of bases not matched to a gene: 9. The CDR3 totals 15 residues. This chain's CDR3 is CASSPRTSVVSEQFF. In DNA, the CDR3 is TGTGCCAGCTCACCCCGGACTAGCGTCGTTTCTGAGCAGTTCTTC.

The gene calls are TRBV7-2 and TRBJ2-2; no firm D call. Germline assignment: CDR1 SGHTA and CDR2 FQGNSA. The V gene lost 5 bases and the J gene lost 4 bases, with 11 bases spanning the gap. CDR3 size: 14 residues. The CDR3 region has the DNA TGTGCCAGCAGCCCTTTCAAGGGCACCGGGGAGCTGTTTTTT. Its protein is CASSPFKGTGELFF. The full variable domain, rest sourced from reference TRBV7-2 and TRBJ2-2, is GAGVSQSPSNKVTEKGKDVELRCDPISGHTALYWYRQSLGQGLEFLIYFQGNSAPDKSGLPSDRFSAERTGGSVSTLTIQRTQQEDSAVYLCASSPFKGTGELFFGEGSRLTVL.

The rearrangement links TRBV5-1 to TRBJ2-7; D gene uncertain. V lost 0 bases and J 6 bases, leaving 7 bases between the germline ends. The CDR3 is 12 residues long. CDR1 and CDR2 from the germline V gene are SGHRS and YFSETQ. CDR3 sequence: CASSLADGEQYF. The CDR3 region has the DNA TGCGCCAGCAGCTTGGCCGACGGCGAGCAGTACTTC.

V and J are TRBV27 and TRBJ1-5; TRBD1 is a possible D gene (5 bases). The CDR3 is 13 amino acids. Germline V lookup: CDR1 MNHEY, CDR2 SMNVEV (reference sequence). The germline V and J ends were trimmed by 6 bases and 7 bases, with 13 bases remaining between them. CDR3 sequence (DNA): TGTGCCAGCAGGGTCAGGGTAGAACAGCCCCAGCATTTT. Encoded protein: CASRVRVEQPQHF.

The rearrangement uses TRBV7-9 and TRBJ2-6; 7 bases map to TRBD1. The CDR3 loop spans 17 amino acids. V gave up 2 bases and J gave up 1 base; unmatched junction bases: 5. CDR1 and CDR2 from the germline V gene are SEHNR and FQNEAQ (reference sequence). The CDR3 spells CASSLRTGDSGANVLTF. CDR3 nucleotide sequence: TGTGCCAGCAGCTTACGGACAGGAGATTCTGGGGCCAACGTCCTGACTTTC. The entire variable domain, with the rest obtained from reference TRBV7-9 and TRBJ2-6, is as follows: DTGVSQNPRHKITKRGQNVTFRCDPISEHNRLYWYRQTLGQGPEFLTYFQNEAQLEKSRLLSDRFSAERPKGSFSTLEIQRTEQGDSAMYLCASSLRTGDSGANVLTFGAGSRLTVL.

The V gene is TRBV2, the J gene TRBJ2-5, with D uncertain. CDR1 SNHLY and CDR2 FYNNEI come from the germline V gene. V gave up 4 bases and J gave up 5 bases, with 5 bases separating them. The CDR3 has 11 residues. Here the CDR3 DNA reads TGTGCCAGCAGTGTCTTCGAGACCCAGTACTTC. This sequence encodes CASSVFETQYF.

CDR3 residues: CASSYDRDMYEQYF. CDR3 sequence (DNA): TGTGCCAGCAGTTACGACAGGGATATGTACGAGCAGTACTTC. The chain carries TRBV6-5 and TRBJ2-5; TRBD1 matches 7 bases. The J call may be in error: the DNA end matches TRBJ2-7 better. Looked up from germline, CDR1 is MNHEY and CDR2 is SVGAGI. There are 14 residues in the CDR3.

CDR3 residues: CASSRQGRTEAFF. The CDR3 nucleotides are TGTGCCAGCAGCCGACAGGGAAGGACTGAAGCTTTCTTT. The rearrangement uses TRBV11-1 and TRBJ1-1; 7 nucleotides align to TRBD1. V dropped 5 bases and J dropped 5; count of bases not matched to a gene: 5. Germline CDR1 is SGHAT and CDR2 is FQDESV (reference sequence). The CDR3 runs to 13 residues.

The chain has TRBV19 and TRBJ2-7, with TRBD1 matching over 7 bases. The CDR3 has 14 residues. Germline loops: CDR1 LNHDA, CDR2 SQIVND (reference sequence). Trimming at V came to 2 bases and at J to 4 bases, leaving 5 bases not matched to a gene. This chain's CDR3 is CASSISGQVYEQYF. For the CDR3, the DNA is TGTGCCAGTAGTATATCAGGACAGGTATACGAGCAGTACTTC.

V and J are TRBV27 and TRBJ1-4; D is possibly TRBD1 (6 bases). The V and J ends lost 3 bases and 5 bases respectively, with 10 bases between them. In germline, CDR1 is MNHEY, CDR2 SMNVEV (reference sequence). This CDR3 has 14 amino acids. The CDR3 DNA follows: TGTGCCAGCAGTTTGATCAGGGGCAATGAAAAACTGTTTTTT. Translated, it gives CASSLIRGNEKLFF.

V and J are TRBV2 and TRBJ1-2; TRBD1 matches 9 bases. Trimming removed 6 bases from V and 4 bases from J; junction bases left unmatched: 9. Germline assignment: CDR1 SNHLY and CDR2 FYNNEI. The CDR3 spans 15 residues. The CDR3 loop reads CASRSGTGRSYGYTF. The CDR3 DNA reads as TGTGCCAGCAGGAGCGGGACAGGGAGGAGCTATGGCTACACCTTC.

The V call is TRBV18, the J call TRBJ2-6; no definite D call. The CDR3 sequence is 17 residues long. V was clipped by 5 bases and J by 0 bases, with 14 bases between them. Germline CDR1 is KGHSH and CDR2 is LQKENI. The CDR3 spells CASSLAGPNSGANVLTF. The CDR3 DNA reads as TGTGCCAGCTCATTGGCTGGACCAAACTCTGGGGCCAACGTCCTGACTTTC.

This chain uses TRBV5-5 with TRBJ1-5; D not resolved. There are 12 residues in the CDR3. Germline CDR1 reads SGHKS; CDR2 reads YYEKEE (reference sequence). Between the trimmed V and J ends, which lost 2 bases and 7 bases, there was a span of 7 bases. CDR3 coding DNA: TGTGCCAGCAGCTTACCAGGACAGCCCCAGCATTTT. Translated, it gives CASSLPGQPQHF. Combining the CDR3 with reference TRBV5-5 and TRBJ1-5 gives the whole variable domain DAGVTQSPTHLIKTRGQQVTLRCSPISGHKSVSWYQQVLGQGPQFIFQYYEKEERGRGNFPDRFSARQFPNYSSELNVNALLLGDSALYLCASSLPGQPQHFGDGTRLSIL.